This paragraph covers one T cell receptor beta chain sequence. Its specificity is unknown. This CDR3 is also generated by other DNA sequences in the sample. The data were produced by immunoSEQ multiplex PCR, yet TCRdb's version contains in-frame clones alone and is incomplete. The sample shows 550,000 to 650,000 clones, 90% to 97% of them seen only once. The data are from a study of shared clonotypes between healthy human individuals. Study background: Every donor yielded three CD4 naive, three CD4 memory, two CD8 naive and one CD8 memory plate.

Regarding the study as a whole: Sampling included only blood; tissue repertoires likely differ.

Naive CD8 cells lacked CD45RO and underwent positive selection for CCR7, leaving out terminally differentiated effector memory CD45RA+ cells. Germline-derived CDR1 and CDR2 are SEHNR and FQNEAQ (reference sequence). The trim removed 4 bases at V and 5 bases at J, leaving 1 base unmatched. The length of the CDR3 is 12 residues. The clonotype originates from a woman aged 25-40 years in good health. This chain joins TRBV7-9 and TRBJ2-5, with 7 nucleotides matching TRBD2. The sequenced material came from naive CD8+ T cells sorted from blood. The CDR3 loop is CASSSSGETQYF. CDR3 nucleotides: TGTGCCAGCAGCTCTAGCGGCGAGACCCAGTACTTC. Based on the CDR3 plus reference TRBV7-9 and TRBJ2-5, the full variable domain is DTGVSQNPRHKITKRGQNVTFRCDPISEHNRLYWYRQTLGQGPEFLTYFQNEAQLEKSRLLSDRFSAERPKGSFSTLEIQRTEQGDSAMYLCASSSSGETQYFGPGTRLLVL.